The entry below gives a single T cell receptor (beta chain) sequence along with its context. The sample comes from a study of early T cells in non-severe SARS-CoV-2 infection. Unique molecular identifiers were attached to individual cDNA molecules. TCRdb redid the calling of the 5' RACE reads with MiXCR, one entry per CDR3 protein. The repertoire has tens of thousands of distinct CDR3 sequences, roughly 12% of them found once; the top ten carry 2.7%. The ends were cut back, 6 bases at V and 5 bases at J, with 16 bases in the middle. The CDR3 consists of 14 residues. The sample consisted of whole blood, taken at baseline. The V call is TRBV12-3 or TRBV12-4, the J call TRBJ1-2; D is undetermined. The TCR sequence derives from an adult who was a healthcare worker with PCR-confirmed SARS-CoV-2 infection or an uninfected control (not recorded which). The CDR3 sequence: CASSFSHGLYGYTF. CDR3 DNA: TGTGCCAGCAGCTTTTCCCACGGTCTGTATGGCTACACCTTC.